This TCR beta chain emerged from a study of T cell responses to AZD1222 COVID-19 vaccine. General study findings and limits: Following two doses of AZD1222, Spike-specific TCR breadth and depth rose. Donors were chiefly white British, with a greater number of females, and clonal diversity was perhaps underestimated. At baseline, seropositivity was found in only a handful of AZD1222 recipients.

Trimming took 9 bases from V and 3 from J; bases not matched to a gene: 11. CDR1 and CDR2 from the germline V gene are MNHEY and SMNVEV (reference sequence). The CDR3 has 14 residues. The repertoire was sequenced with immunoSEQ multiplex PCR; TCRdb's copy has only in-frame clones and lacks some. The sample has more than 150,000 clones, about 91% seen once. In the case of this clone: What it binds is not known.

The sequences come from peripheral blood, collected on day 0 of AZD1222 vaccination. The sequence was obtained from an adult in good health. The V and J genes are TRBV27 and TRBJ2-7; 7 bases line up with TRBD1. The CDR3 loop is CASRPGQNNYEQYF. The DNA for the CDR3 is TGTGCCAGTCGCCCGGGACAGAACAACTACGAGCAGTACTTC.